The clone carrying this T cell receptor beta chain has ten or more counts. Its specificity is not known. With molecular barcodes, quantitative 5'-RACE was used to make the TCR beta libraries. TCRdb ran MiXCR on the 5' RACE reads and lists one entry per CDR3 protein. The sample lists around 180,000 distinct CDR3 sequences; 18% were seen once. The entry originates in a study of CD8 T cells in ankylosing spondylitis. Regarding the study as a whole: In the blood and synovial fluid of reactive arthritis, some motif variants had been previously reported. Disease-linked clones, CD8+, were relatively rare in peripheral blood. A motif of 7 to 9 highly homologous TCR beta variants was seen as apparently characteristic of ankylosing spondylitis blood.

CDR3 length: 15 amino acids. Trimming cost V 2 bases and J 8 bases; bases outside gene matches: 7. CDR1 and CDR2 (germline): MNHEY, SMNVEV (reference sequence). The V and J genes are TRBV27 and TRBJ2-1, with 9 bases fitting TRBD1. This receptor was obtained from a male donor aged 5-29 years with ankylosing spondylitis or in good health (not recorded which). The sequencing sample was made of blood, either unsorted or a sorted T cell fraction (not recorded which). DNA for the CDR3: TGTGCCAGCAGTTTAATCGGACAGGGGTCAGATGAGCAGTTCTTC. This codes for CASSLIGQGSDEQFF.